The clone carrying this T cell receptor (beta chain) was recorded a few times. The antigen is undetermined. Roughly 10 milliliters of peripheral blood were drawn from each donor into EDTA-treated tubes. These data originate in a study of blood T cells in healthy people across ages. Overall study findings and caveats: More naive CD4+ cells and higher diversity marked long-lived donors relative to aged donors.

Alongside a J-beta primer mix, a sample-barcoded 5' primer served in a second PCR lasting about 7 to 11 cycles. TCRdb reprocessed the 5' RACE reads via MiXCR and lists one record per CDR3 protein. The data contain 700,000 to 950,000 distinct CDR3 sequences, roughly 44% of them singletons. The germline gives CDR1 MDHEN, CDR2 SYDVKM. The CDR3 runs to 15 residues. Trimming removed 5 bases at V and 9 bases at J, with 20 bases between. This receptor was taken from an older woman in good health. The gene calls are TRBV28 and TRBJ2-1; D unresolved. The specimen sequenced was blood. The CDR3 nucleotides are TGTGCCAGCAGTCCCCTTTTAAGAGTTCTCTTTGAGCAGTTCTTC. This gives the protein CASSPLLRVLFEQFF.